The clone carrying this T cell receptor beta chain appeared many times. The sample comes from a study of T cells in Graves' hyperthyroidism and ophthalmopathy. Study-wide background: Blood was drawn when the patient was first diagnosed and still untreated.

Patients were excluded because of uncontrolled infection, other autoimmune disease, pregnancy or lactation. Diagnoses rested on clinical symptoms, serum thyroxine and TRAb, thyroid ultrasound and orbital computed tomography. Blood was sampled at initial diagnosis of hyperthyroidism, prior to onset of any ophthalmopathy symptoms. Germline values: CDR1 SNHLY, CDR2 FYNNEI. The CDR3 is made up of 13 amino acids. V was trimmed by 4 bases and J by 1 base, leaving 7 bases between them. What was amplified from RNA transcripts were TCR beta CDR3 regions. RT-PCR in the first round (using the HTBI primer set) targeted the TCR CDR3. TCRdb recomputed calls from the multiplex PCR reads with MiXCR, one row per CDR3 protein. The repertoire holds 650,000 to 850,000 distinct CDR3 sequences, with approximately 18% as singletons.

The source material was blood. The clonotype comes from a woman between 50 and 59 years old with Graves' hyperthyroidism that later progressed to Graves' ophthalmopathy. V and J are TRBV2 and TRBJ1-1; D call uncertain. CDR3 loop: CASSVYRNTEAFF. As DNA, the CDR3 is TGTGCCAGCAGTGTCTACAGGAACACTGAAGCTTTCTTT.